The T cell receptor (beta chain) under discussion was sequenced for a study of blood T cell repertoires in COVID-19. Background on the study: Specimens from acute and convalescent COVID-19 originated in the United States, Italy and Spain. The analysed material was cDNA or gDNA that came from T cells, B-cell-depleted T cells, or PBMCs.

The CDR3 contains 15 residues. V was trimmed by 3 bases and J by 4 bases, leaving 13 bases between them. Germline V CDR1 and CDR2: SNHLY, FYNNEI. Sequenced by immunoSEQ multiplex PCR; TCRdb stores in-frame clones only, minus some. The sample includes approximately 300,000 clones, 88% of them seen just once. The sample comprised peripheral blood. This clonotype originated in a woman aged 45-65 years with active or convalescent COVID-19. This sequence joins TRBV2 and TRBJ2-1; D not certain. Here the CDR3 reads CASSELVSEYNEQFF. DNA for the CDR3: TGTGCCAGCAGTGAGTTGGTCTCCGAGTACAATGAGCAGTTCTTC.